The following is a TCR beta chain sequence with its context. The data were taken from a study of blood T cell repertoires in COVID-19. About the research overall: Material from acute and convalescent COVID-19 was sourced from the United States, Italy and Spain.

Germline lookup yields CDR1 SNHLY and CDR2 FYNNEI. V dropped 5 bases and J dropped 5 bases, with 15 bases sitting between them. The CDR3 has 15 amino acids. Clones were sequenced by immunoSEQ multiplex PCR, and TCRdb holds only the in-frame ones, with some missing. The table records about 270,000 clones, 86% of them present only once. This TCR was recovered from a man in his forties with active or convalescent COVID-19. The V and J genes are TRBV2 and TRBJ1-4; possibly TRBD1 for D (5 bases). Sequenced: peripheral blood. The CDR3 nucleotides are TGTGCCAGCAGTCTTGACAGCTCGGGCAATGAAAAACTGTTTTTT. This encodes CASSLDSSGNEKLFF.